This T cell receptor beta chain came from a study of OX40 agonist ivuxolimab in advanced cancers. Overall study context: Allowance was made for prior anti-PD-1, anti-PD-L1 or anti-CTLA-4 therapy, and approximately 40% had some.

General study results and limits: Antigen specificity remained undetermined for the expanded peripheral T cells. Partial responders treated at 0.1-3.0 mg/kg exhibited clonal expansion among the lowest measured.

Blood got drawn at baseline, again on cycle 4 day 1, and then on cycle 7 day 1. CDR3 size: 15 residues. Germline V gene sequence: CDR1 MNHNS, CDR2 SASEGT. V trimming: 6 bases; J trimming: 1 base; junction bases outside the gene matches: 6. Clones were sequenced by immunoSEQ multiplex PCR, and TCRdb holds only the in-frame ones, with some missing. The sample gives 60,000 to 70,000 clones, approximately 86% of which show up once; roughly 0.6% is in the top ten. Details on this clone: Its matching antigen is unknown.

The source was CD4+ or CD8+ T cells sorted from blood, collected in a trial of the OX40 agonist ivuxolimab. The source is an adult with an advanced solid tumor such as melanoma, head and neck, liver or kidney cancer. V usage is TRBV6-1 and J usage is TRBJ2-3; 8 bases are shared with TRBD1. CDR3 nucleotides: TGTGCCAGCAGCGGGGACAGGCCACGCACAGATACGCAGTATTTT. It codes for CASSGDRPRTDTQYF.